This paragraph reports one T cell receptor beta chain. The antigen is undetermined. Germline V gene sequence: CDR1 LNHDA, CDR2 SQIVND (reference sequence). The CDR3 covers 13 residues. With V trimmed by 5 bases and J by 5 bases, 4 bases remained unmatched. This sample was taken from a study of T cells in localized non-small cell lung cancer. Findings and limits, study-wide: Without multi-region sequencing, intratumor heterogeneity could not be excluded. Uninvolved adjacent lung, not tumor, had the highest T cell clonality. Adjacent lung had a median around 60 of the 100 largest tumor clones.

Libraries were prepared by immunoSEQ multiplex PCR; TCRdb keeps only in-frame clonotypes and omits some of them. Counted here are under 4,000 clones, 25% to 35% occurring once; the ten biggest clones make up 13% to 15%. The sequencing used lung tumor tissue, collected before any cancer treatment. The chain recombines TRBV19 with TRBJ1-2; 8 bases are shared with TRBD1. The TCR was taken from a male donor older than 55 with stage I lung adenocarcinoma. Written as DNA, the CDR3 is TGTGCCAGTAGTCCCGGGACAGGATATGGCTACACCTTC. Its translation: CASSPGTGYGYTF.